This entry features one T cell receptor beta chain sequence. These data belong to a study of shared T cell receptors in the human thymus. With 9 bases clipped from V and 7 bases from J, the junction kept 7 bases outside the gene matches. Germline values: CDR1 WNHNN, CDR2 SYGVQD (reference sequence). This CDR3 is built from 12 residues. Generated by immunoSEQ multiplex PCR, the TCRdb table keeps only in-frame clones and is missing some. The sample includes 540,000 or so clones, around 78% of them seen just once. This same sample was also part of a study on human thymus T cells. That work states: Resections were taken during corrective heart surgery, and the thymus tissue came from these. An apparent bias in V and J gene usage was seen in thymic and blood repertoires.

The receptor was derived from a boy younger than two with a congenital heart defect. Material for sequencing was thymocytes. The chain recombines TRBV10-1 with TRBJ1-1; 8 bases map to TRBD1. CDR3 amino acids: CASSRTGGEAFF. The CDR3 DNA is TGCGCCAGTTCCCGAACAGGGGGTGAAGCTTTCTTT.